The subject of this entry is one T cell receptor (beta chain). This sample was taken from a study of T-cell reconstitution after alpha-beta-depleted transplantation in children. Preparing the TCRbeta library involved the use of unique molecular identifiers. From the PCR reads, TCRdb called clonotypes with MiXCR, one entry per CDR3 protein. The sample has hundreds of thousands of distinct CDR3 sequences, around a third seen once. V shed 6 bases and J 7 bases; nucleotides not matched to a gene: 8. CDR3 size: 15 residues. The sequences come from PBMCs from the stem cell graft donor, collected from the stem cell graft. The chain links TRBV12-3 or TRBV12-4 to TRBJ1-6; 8 bases fit TRBD1. The origin of this receptor is a human donor who donated a stem cell graft to a child with aplastic anemia. The CDR3 DNA sequence: TGTGCCAGCAGCCGACAGGGGACGGGGAATTCACCCCTCCACTTT. Residues: CASSRQGTGNSPLHF.